This T cell receptor (beta chain) was sequenced during a study of blood T cells in healthy people across ages. Study-level results: With donor CMV status unknown, expanded clonotype changes were possibly confounded. With unsorted PBMCs, a conclusive comparison of naive versus antigen-experienced cells was not possible.

The sample holds a few counts of this clonotype. Its target is not known. Germline loops: CDR1 LGHDT, CDR2 YNNKEL (reference sequence). The ends were cut back, 1 base at V and 5 bases at J, with 17 bases in the middle. The CDR3 is 16 residues long. The use of a sample-barcoded 5' primer and a J-beta primer mix characterized a second PCR of 7 to 11 cycles. MiXCR, run by TCRdb on the 5' RACE reads, gives a single entry per CDR3 protein. The sample contains about 700,000 distinct CDR3 sequences, about 30% of which appear only once. Sequenced: blood. The receptor's source is an elderly woman in good health. This sequence joins TRBV3-1 and TRBJ1-1, with D uncertain. The CDR3 nucleotides are TGTGCCAGCAGCCAAGTTAAAGAGAACGGCAAAACTGAAGCTTTCTTT. Translation gives CASSQVKENGKTEAFF. Based on the CDR3 plus reference TRBV3-1 and TRBJ1-1, the full variable domain is DTAVSQTPKYLVTQMGNDKSIKCEQNLGHDTMYWYKQDSKKFLKIMFSYNNKELIINETVPNRFSPKSPDKAHLNLHINSLELGDSAVYFCASSQVKENGKTEAFFGQGTRLTVV.